This T cell receptor (beta chain) comes out of a study of T cells after yellow fever vaccination. Study as a whole: The fractions with low cell numbers were processed using SMART-Seq v4 Ultra Low Input. Findings of the study overall: Contaminants from the bulk population, in the form of abundant clonotypes, could be found in FACS-sorted repertoires. Although the secondary response was weaker, it peaked faster, at day 5 versus 15.

It was through 5'RACE template switching that TCR cDNA was made, with a universal primer site and UMIs added. TCRdb re-called the 5' RACE reads with MiXCR, one entry per CDR3 protein. The sample includes hundreds of thousands of distinct CDR3 sequences, less than 15% of them seen just once. Germline assignment: CDR1 SEHNR and CDR2 FQNEAQ (reference sequence). The CDR3 has 11 amino acids. V was pared by 8 bases and J by 5 bases, with 0 bases of the junction left unmatched. As to this clonotype: The antigen remains undetermined.

Sequenced material: PBMCs, taken on the day of the yellow fever booster vaccination. The chain links TRBV7-9 to TRBJ1-5; 7 bases map to TRBD1. The source is a man aged 25-45 years who received the YFV17D yellow fever vaccine. The CDR3 loop is CASGQDQPQHF. CDR3 nucleotides: TGTGCCAGCGGACAGGATCAGCCCCAGCATTTT.